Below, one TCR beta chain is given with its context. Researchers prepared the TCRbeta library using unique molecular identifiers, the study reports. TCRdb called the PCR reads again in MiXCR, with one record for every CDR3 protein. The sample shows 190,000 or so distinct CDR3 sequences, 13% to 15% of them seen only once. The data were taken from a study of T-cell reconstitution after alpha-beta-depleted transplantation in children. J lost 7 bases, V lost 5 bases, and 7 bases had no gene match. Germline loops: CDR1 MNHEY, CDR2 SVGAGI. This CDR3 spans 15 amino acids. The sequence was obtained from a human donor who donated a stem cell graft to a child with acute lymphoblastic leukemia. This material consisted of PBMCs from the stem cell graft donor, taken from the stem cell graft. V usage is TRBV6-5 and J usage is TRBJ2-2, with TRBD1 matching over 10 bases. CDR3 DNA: TGTGCCAGCAGTCACGACAGGGGGCTAGGCGGGGAGCTGTTTTTT. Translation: CASSHDRGLGGELFF.